These T cell receptor beta chains were read from a single sample in a study of regulatory T cells in long-lasting Graves disease. TCRdb re-derived calls from the multiplex PCR reads in MiXCR, one entry per CDR3 protein. The sample consists of about 420,000 distinct CDR3 sequences, over 15% of them appearing once. The sample was also linked to a second study, of T cells in Graves' hyperthyroidism and ophthalmopathy.

Sequenced material: peripheral blood mononuclear cells (PBMCs), taken at new diagnosis, from a patient treated with antithyroid drugs. These receptor sequences come from a woman aged 18 to 35 with Graves disease. Each CDR3 is given with its conserved first and last residue. A D gene is named only where the DNA matches it firmly. Size is stated for part of the rows, as once, few or many counts, or as a class when the clone is expanded.

many	TRBV4-1	TRBD2	TRBJ2-3	CASSQAAVAGGTDTQYF	TGCGCCAGCAGCCAAGCCGCCGTAGCGGGGGGCACAGATACGCAGTATTTT
few	TRBV4-1	TRBD1	TRBJ1-6	CASSQAGQGTYNSPLHF	TGCGCCAGCAGCCAAGCAGGACAGGGGACCTATAATTCACCCCTCCACTTT
-	TRBV4-1	-	TRBJ2-1	CASSQDPLADNEQFF	TGCGCCAGCAGCCAAGATCCCCTAGCAGACAATGAGCAGTTCTTC
few	TRBV20-1	TRBD2	TRBJ2-7	CSARGPGGGLDEQYF	TGCAGTGCTAGAGGACCCGGCGGGGGTTTGGACGAGCAGTACTTC
-	TRBV20-1	-	TRBJ2-2	CSARNKGNTGELFF	TGCAGTGCTAGGAATAAAGGGAACACCGGGGAGCTGTTTTTT
-	TRBV25-1	TRBD2	TRBJ2-3	CASSESRLAGITDTQYF	TGTGCCAGCAGTGAATCCAGACTAGCGGGGATCACAGATACGCAGTATTTT
few	TRBV19	TRBD2	TRBJ2-1	CASKGLAGTYNEQFF	TGTGCCAGCAAGGGACTAGCGGGAACCTACAATGAGCAGTTCTTC
few	TRBV9	TRBD2	TRBJ2-1	CASSSRGRDNEQFF	TGTGCCAGCAGCTCCCGGGGGAGGGACAATGAGCAGTTCTTC
many	TRBV27	TRBD1	TRBJ2-7	CASSSYRGYEQYF	TGTGCCAGCAGTAGTTACAGGGGCTACGAGCAGTACTTC
many	TRBV12-3/TRBV12-4	-	TRBJ2-1	CASTLPGRRYNEQFF	TGTGCCAGCACCCTGCCAGGCAGGCGATACAATGAGCAGTTCTTC
many	TRBV3-1	TRBD2	TRBJ2-1	CASSPFSREGSGEQFF	TGTGCCAGCAGCCCGTTTTCACGGGAGGGGTCAGGTGAGCAGTTCTTC
few	TRBV18	-	TRBJ1-1	CASSPQHTEAFF	TGTGCCAGCTCACCACAGCACACTGAAGCTTTCTTT
many	TRBV7-2	TRBD2	TRBJ2-1	CASSTRGSGTNNEQFF	TGTGCCAGCAGCACCAGGGGTAGCGGGACCAACAATGAGCAGTTCTTC
few	TRBV19	TRBD1	TRBJ1-5	CASSIRGQNQPQHF	TGTGCCAGTAGTATAAGGGGACAGAATCAGCCCCAGCATTTT
many	TRBV12-3/TRBV12-4	TRBD1	TRBJ2-1	CASSSGTGENNEQFF	TGTGCCAGCAGTTCCGGGACAGGGGAAAACAATGAGCAGTTCTTC
many	TRBV12-3/TRBV12-4	TRBD2	TRBJ2-1	CASSSTTSGRGDEQFF	TGTGCCAGCAGCTCCACGACTAGCGGGAGGGGCGATGAGCAGTTCTTC
few	TRBV6-1	-	TRBJ2-7	CASSEIVRSTYEQYF	TGTGCCAGCAGTGAAATTGTGCGAAGTACGTACGAGCAGTACTTC
-	TRBV19	-	TRBJ1-5	CASSLTLQGFIRKHF	TGTGCCAGTAGTCTTACGTTACAGGGCTTCATCCGTAAGCATTTT
-	TRBV9	-	TRBJ2-7	CASSATGQLYEQYF	TGTGCCAGCAGCGCGACCGGACAACTCTACGAGCAGTACTTC
many	TRBV9	TRBD1	TRBJ2-1	CASSGTGNNEQFF	TGTGCCAGCAGCGGGACAGGGAACAATGAGCAGTTCTTC
many	TRBV20-1	TRBD2	TRBJ2-1	CSAKGTSAPNEQFF	TGCAGTGCTAAAGGGACTAGCGCACCCAATGAGCAGTTCTTC
-	TRBV19	-	TRBJ1-5	CASSIGRGLGQPQHF	TGTGCCAGTAGTATCGGCCGGGGATTGGGTCAGCCCCAGCATTTT
few	TRBV18	-	TRBJ2-5	CASSPSPEVGETQYF	TGTGCCAGCTCACCATCCCCGGAAGTCGGCGAGACCCAGTACTTC
few	TRBV12-3/TRBV12-4	-	TRBJ1-5	CASSFERRSQPQHF	TGTGCCAGCAGTTTTGAGCGGAGAAGCCAGCCCCAGCATTTT
many	TRBV28	-	TRBJ2-5	CASNEEETQYF	TGTGCCAGCAACGAGGAAGAGACCCAGTACTTC
many	TRBV9	TRBD2	TRBJ2-7	CASSVAVGLYYEQYF	TGTGCCAGCAGCGTAGCGGTGGGACTATACTACGAGCAGTACTTC
-	TRBV4-2	-	TRBJ1-1	CASSQDHNTEAFF	TGCGCCAGCAGCCAAGATCACAACACTGAAGCTTTCTTT
few	TRBV6-2/TRBV6-3	TRBD1	TRBJ1-5	CASSRTGGINQPQHF	TGTGCCAGCAGTAGAACAGGGGGGATCAATCAGCCCCAGCATTTT
many	TRBV28	-	TRBJ2-5	CASSLIQLQETQYF	TGTGCCAGCAGTTTAATACAGCTCCAAGAGACCCAGTACTTC
once	TRBV7-3	TRBD2	TRBJ2-7	CASSLSLAAVYEQYF	TGTGCCAGCAGTTTATCACTAGCGGCCGTCTACGAGCAGTACTTC
-	TRBV7-2	-	TRBJ2-2	CASSFPGLSFSELFF	TGTGCCAGCAGCTTTCCGGGACTGAGTTTTTCGGAGCTGTTTTTT
few	TRBV7-9	-	TRBJ2-7	CASSLDYLKEVTYEQYF	TGTGCCAGCAGCTTAGATTACCTAAAGGAGGTTACCTACGAGCAGTACTTC
many	TRBV30	-	TRBJ1-1	CAWSVGTPNTEAFF	TGTGCCTGGAGTGTAGGTACACCAAACACTGAAGCTTTCTTT
many	TRBV5-5	TRBD1	TRBJ1-1	CASNRDRETTEAFF	TGTGCCAGCAACCGAGACAGGGAAACAACTGAAGCTTTCTTT
-	TRBV2	-	TRBJ2-7	CASSETVDEQYF	TGTGCCAGCAGTGAAACCGTGGACGAGCAGTACTTC
many	TRBV14	TRBD1	TRBJ2-5	CASSQFGTGTEETQYF	TGTGCCAGCAGCCAATTTGGGACCGGGACAGAAGAGACCCAGTACTTC
few	TRBV5-1	-	TRBJ1-6	CASSLTQRSPLHF	TGCGCCAGCAGCTTGACGCAGAGATCACCCCTCCACTTT
many	TRBV2	TRBD1	TRBJ2-7	CASSERTGWTYEQYF	TGTGCCAGCAGTGAACGGACAGGGTGGACCTACGAGCAGTACTTC
-	TRBV7-3	-	TRBJ2-7	CASSLGGGPSPYEQYF	TGTGCCAGCAGCTTAGGGGGGGGGCCTAGTCCCTACGAGCAGTACTTC
few	TRBV6-2/TRBV6-3	TRBD1	TRBJ1-2	CASRITGGGYGYTF	TGTGCCAGCAGGATTACAGGGGGCGGCTATGGCTACACCTTC